The 18 T cell receptor beta chains presented below share a single source sample, sequenced in a study of beta chain features in type 1 diabetes. The authors reverse transcribed all of the isolated RNA, so sequencing captured expressed TCRB transcripts. The table came from immunoSEQ multiplex PCR; TCRdb's copy has only in-frame clones and leaves some out. Seen here are about 150,000 clones, 10% observed once, and the top ten hold 0.45% to 0.5%. No antigens are known for them. Study outcomes and limitations: In all four CD4+ subsets, TCRB CDR3 length was significantly, moderately reduced in type 1 diabetes.

The material sequenced was central memory CD4+ T cells from blood. These receptors all come from a man between 25 and 39 years old with type 1 diabetes.

There are a few counts of this clone. This chain links TRBV7-8 with TRBJ2-7; TRBD1 matches 9 bases. Germline CDR1 reads SGHVS; CDR2 reads FQNEAQ. The V segment lost 5 bases and the J segment 2 bases; nucleotides outside the gene matches: 13. The CDR3 spans 17 residues. DNA of the CDR3: TGTGCCAGCAGCACCAGGACGGGACAGGGAGAAACCTACGAGCAGTACTTC. This translates into CASSTRTGQGETYEQYF.

This clone was recorded a few times. This chain uses TRBV29-1 with TRBJ2-3; 8 bases agree with TRBD2. This CDR3 comprises 17 residues. V gave up 7 bases and J gave up 11 bases; unmatched junction bases: 26. Germline V gene data show CDR1 as SQVTM and CDR2 as ANQGSEA. DNA of the CDR3: TGCAGCGCCCCGGTGTTCGCGGCGGGAGGCCCCACCGTGGGGCAGTATTTT. Translation gives CSAPVFAAGGPTVGQYF.

The chain combines TRBV5-1 with TRBJ2-7; TRBD1 matches 9 bases. Trimming removed 0 bases from V and 5 bases from J; junction bases left unmatched: 3. The germline V gene encodes CDR1 SGHRS and CDR2 YFSETQ. This CDR3 has 14 residues. CDR3 DNA sequence: TGCGCCAGCAGCTTGGGACAGGGGGACCACGAGCAGTACTTC. Translation: CASSLGQGDHEQYF.

To note about this clone: Other DNA sequences in the sample encode the same CDR3. This sequence joins TRBV30 and TRBJ1-1; D is unclear. This CDR3 contains 12 residues. CDR1 and CDR2 from the germline V gene are GTSNPN and SVGIG (reference sequence). The V and J ends lost 1 base and 5 bases respectively, with 8 bases between them. The CDR3: CAWSGSGTEAFF. In DNA, the CDR3 is TGTGCCTGGAGTGGATCAGGAACTGAAGCTTTCTTT.

This clone was seen a handful of times. The chain links TRBV18 to TRBJ2-1, with 8 positions matching TRBD2. Germline CDR1 reads KGHSH; CDR2 reads LQKENI. This CDR3 spans 17 amino acids. Trimming removed 3 bases from V and 0 bases from J; junction bases left unmatched: 7. CDR3 sequence reads: CASSPFTSGSSYNEQFF. The CDR3 coding sequence is TGTGCCAGCTCACCCTTCACTAGCGGCAGCTCCTACAATGAGCAGTTCTTC.

In this sample, this clone turned up many times. The rearrangement joins TRBV9 to TRBJ2-3; TRBD2 agrees at 9 bases. The CDR3 totals 15 residues. The ends lost 4 bases at V and 1 base at J; junction bases unmatched: 4. Germline V gene sequence: CDR1 SGDLS, CDR2 YYNGEE. DNA for the CDR3: TGTGCCAGCAGCAGTAGGACTAGCGGCACAGATACGCAGTATTTT. As protein: CASSSRTSGTDTQYF.

As concerns this clone: This same CDR3 is encoded by further DNA sequences in the sample. The chain is built from TRBV28 and TRBJ2-7, with unresolved D. Germline-derived CDR1 and CDR2 are MDHEN and SYDVKM. This CDR3 spans 11 amino acids. The ends were cut back, 3 bases at V and 6 bases at J, with 6 bases in the middle. The CDR3 DNA sequence: TGTGCCAGCAGTTTCCTCCGCGAGCAGTACTTC. Translation: CASSFLREQYF.

This clone has only a few counts. The rearrangement joins TRBV18 to TRBJ2-7; a possible D gene is TRBD2 (5 bases). Trimming removed 3 bases from V and 3 bases from J, with 9 bases in between. Germline CDR1 reads KGHSH; CDR2 reads LQKENI. The CDR3 spans 13 residues. The CDR3 sequence is CASSPGNGYEQYF. CDR3 DNA: TGTGCCAGCTCACCCGGGAACGGCTACGAGCAGTACTTC.

The sample holds a few counts of this clone. This chain joins TRBV5-1 and TRBJ2-1, with 10 bases identical to TRBD2. The V segment lost 2 bases and the J segment 6 bases; nucleotides outside the gene matches: 5. Germline V gene lookup returns CDR1 SGHRS and CDR2 YFSETQ. The CDR3 runs to 15 residues. CDR3 nucleotides: TGCGCCAGCAGCTTCACGGGACTAGCGATCAATGAGCAGTTCTTC. Protein: CASSFTGLAINEQFF.

This chain connects TRBV10-3 to TRBJ2-3; D remains ambiguous. The germline V gene has CDR1 ENHRY and CDR2 SYGVKD. The CDR3 covers 13 residues. V was cut by 8 bases and J by 4 bases, with 13 bases left in between. The DNA of the CDR3 is TGTGCCATCTCCGCTAATGTAGCAGATACGCAGTATTTT. Translated: CAISANVADTQYF.

V is TRBV29-1 and J is TRBJ1-3, with D perhaps matching TRBD1 (5 bases). V was pared by 5 bases and J by 0 bases, with 14 bases between. This CDR3 spans 15 amino acids. Germline CDR1 SQVTM, CDR2 ANQGSEA. DNA for the CDR3: TGCAGCGTTACAAAGGGGCCCAACTCTGGAAACACCATATATTTT. Its protein is CSVTKGPNSGNTIYF. The full variable domain, its missing parts supplied by reference TRBV29-1 and TRBJ1-3, is SAVISQKPSRDICQRGTSLTIQCQVDSQVTMMFWYRQQPGQSLTLIATANQGSEATYESGFVIDKFPISRPNLTFSTLTVSNMSPEDSSIYLCSVTKGPNSGNTIYFGEGSWLTVV.

The chain uses TRBV7-6 and TRBJ1-2; TRBD1 matches 7 bases. V shed 3 bases and J 3 bases; nucleotides not matched to a gene: 4. The CDR3 has 14 residues. The germline V gene encodes CDR1 SGHVS and CDR2 FNYEAQ. The CDR3 protein is CASSLTGLDYGYTF. CDR3 DNA sequence: TGTGCCAGCAGCTTGACAGGGCTAGACTATGGCTACACCTTC.

This clone was counted only a few times. The gene calls are TRBV19 and TRBJ1-5, with a possible D match to TRBD1 (5 bases). Trimming stripped 7 bases from V and 2 bases from J, with 24 bases between. The CDR3 has 18 residues. Germline V gene sequence: CDR1 LNHDA, CDR2 SQIVND (reference sequence). The CDR3 here is CASTHGHGAGFGNQPQHF. CDR3 sequence (DNA): TGTGCCAGTACCCACGGACACGGCGCCGGCTTCGGCAATCAGCCCCAGCATTTT.

CDR3 protein: CASSLSLETQYF. The CDR3, as DNA: TGCGCCAGCAGCTTGTCTCTGGAGACCCAGTACTTC. The V call is TRBV5-1, the J call TRBJ2-5, with D uncertain. The CDR3 extends over 12 amino acids. Germline V gene data show CDR1 as SGHRS and CDR2 as YFSETQ. V was shortened by 1 base and J by 5 bases, with 6 bases between the two germline ends.

This clone was observed a few times. This chain connects TRBV28 to TRBJ2-1, with TRBD1 matching over 10 bases. Germline V CDR1 and CDR2: MDHEN, SYDVKM. The trim removed 5 bases at V and 8 bases at J, leaving 9 bases unmatched. This CDR3 spans 15 amino acids. The CDR3: CASSPLGQGDYEQFF. The CDR3 region has the DNA TGTGCCAGCAGTCCCCTAGGACAGGGGGACTATGAGCAGTTCTTC. The full variable domain, rest sourced from reference TRBV28 and TRBJ2-1, is DVKVTQSSRYLVKRTGEKVFLECVQDMDHENMFWYRQDPGLGLRLIYFSYDVKMKEKGDIPEGYSVSREKKERFSLILESASTNQTSMYLCASSPLGQGDYEQFFGPGTRLTVL.

This clone showed up just a few times. The chain is built from TRBV7-2 and TRBJ1-3; D is undetermined. The CDR3 loop spans 15 amino acids. V lost 3 bases, J lost 0 bases, and 9 bases lay in between. Germline V CDR1 and CDR2: SGHTA, FQGNSA. The CDR3 sequence is CASSFGLISGNTIYF. CDR3 bases: TGTGCCAGCAGCTTCGGACTGATCTCTGGAAACACCATATATTTT.

This clone has a handful of counts. As DNA, the CDR3 is TGTGCCAGCAGCATCCGACTAGAGGAGACCCAGTACTTC. Translation gives CASSIRLEETQYF. This chain uses TRBV7-2 with TRBJ2-5, with D perhaps matching TRBD2 (6 bases). The CDR3 loop spans 13 amino acids. V lost 5 bases, J lost 5 bases, and 12 bases lay in between. Germline CDR1 is SGHTA and CDR2 is FQGNSA.

The genes are TRBV2 and TRBJ1-5; 8 bases are a match to TRBD1. Losses at the gene ends were 5 bases for V and 3 bases for J; bases not matched to a gene: 6. This CDR3 has 15 residues. Germline CDR1 reads SNHLY; CDR2 reads FYNNEI. This chain's CDR3 is CASSTGQASNQPQHF. CDR3 nucleotides: TGTGCCAGCAGTACGGGACAGGCATCCAATCAGCCCCAGCATTTT.